The 32 T cell receptor beta chains given below trace back to one sample, sequenced in a study of T cells expressing NK-cell markers. TCRdb re-called the 5' RACE reads and shows each CDR3 protein once, DNA omitted. The table lists roughly 280,000 distinct CDR3 sequences, with 0.3% to 0.45% in the top ten. Sequenced sample: blood T cells: a sorted CD56 or NKG2C T cell subset, CD4+ or CD8+ T cells, or bulk PBMC T cells (not recorded which). Every receptor here comes from a man younger than 35 in good health.

The chain is built from TRBV5-6 and TRBJ2-2; TCRdb gives TRBD1 as the D gene, but with no DNA this cannot be confirmed. The germline V gene encodes CDR1 SGHDT and CDR2 YYEEEE. This CDR3 contains 14 residues. This chain's CDR3 is CASSVGQGTGELFF.

The chain has TRBV30 and TRBJ2-2. Germline assignment: CDR1 GTSNPN and CDR2 SVGIG (reference sequence). The CDR3 sequence is 15 residues long. CDR3 sequence: CAWSNGPKGTGELFF.

The chain couples TRBV7-3 to TRBJ2-1. The germline gives CDR1 SGHTA, CDR2 FQGTGA. The length of the CDR3 is 12 residues. CDR3 in amino acids: CASSRGDNEQFF.

V usage is TRBV7-2 and J usage is TRBJ2-5. CDR3 length: 12 residues. Germline CDR1 reads SGHTA; CDR2 reads FQGNSA. CDR3 residues: CASSLDRGTRHF.

The CDR3 sequence: CASSAPLGATNEKLFF. This chain links TRBV5-5 with TRBJ1-4; TCRdb reports TRBD1, a call that lacks DNA to check it against. Germline CDR1 is SGHKS and CDR2 is YYEKEE (reference sequence). This CDR3 is 16 amino acids long.

The genes are TRBV18 and TRBJ2-3; TCRdb selects TRBD1, and the lack of DNA leaves this call unchecked. The CDR3 runs 19 residues. CDR1 and CDR2 from the germline V gene are KGHSH and LQKENI. CDR3 region: CASSPLGQENSASTDTQYF.

The V call is TRBV21-1, the J call TRBJ2-7; the TCRdb D gene call, TRBD1, has no DNA to confirm it. TRBV21-1 is a known pseudogene. The length of the CDR3 is 16 residues. CDR3 loop: CASSKRSGGCTYEQYF.

The V and J genes are TRBV7-2 and TRBJ1-3. The CDR3 runs 17 residues. The V gene's germline CDR1 is SGHTA and CDR2 FQGNSA. CDR3 residues: CASSPEGIKSSGNTIYF. Using reference TRBV7-2 and TRBJ1-3 for the parts outside the CDR3, the full variable domain is GAGVSQSPSNKVTEKGKDVELRCDPISGHTALYWYRQSLGQGLEFLIYFQGNSAPDKSGLPSDRFSAERTGGSVSTLTIQRTQQEDSAVYLCASSPEGIKSSGNTIYFGEGSWLTVV.

The rearrangement links TRBV5-1 to TRBJ2-1; TCRdb indicates TRBD2, and absent DNA this call remains unverified. CDR1 is SGHRS and CDR2 is YFSETQ in the germline V gene. The CDR3 spans 16 residues. CDR3 region: CASSLDGRAGLNEQFF.

The genes are TRBV20-1 and TRBJ1-2; TCRdb reports TRBD1, a call that lacks DNA to check it against. CDR1 and CDR2 from the germline V gene are DFQATT and SNEGSKA (reference sequence). The CDR3 loop spans 12 amino acids. CDR3 amino acids: CSASTGGRGYIF.

The CDR3 region is CATSGTSGSFNNEQFF. This sequence joins TRBV24-1 and TRBJ2-1; the D call of TRBD2 rests on TCRdb alone, since no DNA is present to check it. Looked up from germline, CDR1 is KGHDR and CDR2 is SFDVKD. This CDR3 has 16 amino acids.

The CDR3 loop is CASSQRGPYGYTF. The rearrangement joins TRBV27 to TRBJ1-2; checking the TCRdb D call of TRBD1 is not possible without DNA. Germline V gives CDR1 MNHEY, CDR2 SMNVEV (reference sequence). CDR3 size: 13 residues.

The chain is built from TRBV6-1 and TRBJ2-2; there is no DNA to check the TCRdb D call of TRBD1. The CDR3 is 15 residues long. Germline V gives CDR1 MNHNS, CDR2 SASEGT. Here the CDR3 reads CASREGDRAAGELFF.

The chain couples TRBV20-1 to TRBJ2-1; TCRdb picks TRBD1, but there is no DNA to check that call. Looked up from germline, CDR1 is DFQATT and CDR2 is SNEGSKA (reference sequence). The CDR3 covers 13 residues. The CDR3 loop reads CSATVGAGVAQFF.

The chain links TRBV6-2 or TRBV6-3 to TRBJ1-1. CDR1 is MNHEY and CDR2 is SVGEGT in the germline V gene. The CDR3 totals 13 residues. This CDR3 is CASSYVGDTEAFF.

The V call is TRBV10-3, the J call TRBJ1-1; without DNA, the TCRdb call of TRBD1 cannot be checked. The CDR3 loop spans 14 amino acids. CDR1 ENHRY and CDR2 SYGVKD come from the germline V gene. The CDR3 spells CAIREPGVGAEAFF.

The V call is TRBV29-1, the J call TRBJ2-5; absent DNA, TCRdb's TRBD2 call cannot be checked. The CDR3 consists of 14 residues. CDR1 is SQVTM, CDR2 ANQGSEA, per germline. The CDR3 reads CSVEEGGPRETQYF.

V usage is TRBV5-1 and J usage is TRBJ2-1; the D call of TRBD2 rests on TCRdb alone, since no DNA is present to check it. Germline assignment: CDR1 SGHRS and CDR2 YFSETQ. The CDR3 extends over 16 amino acids. CDR3 residues: CASSHGTSGRVGEQFF.

The chain joins TRBV15 to TRBJ2-7. The CDR3 length is 15 residues. Germline CDR1 LNHNV, CDR2 YYDKDF (reference sequence). The CDR3 loop is CATSRGGGDSYEQYF.

The rearrangement joins TRBV6-1 to TRBJ2-7; the TCRdb D gene call, TRBD2, has no DNA to confirm it. The germline CDR1 and CDR2 sequences are MNHNS and SASEGT. The length of the CDR3 is 16 residues. The CDR3 protein is CASRSTSGRYPYEQYF.

The chain is built from TRBV6-4 and TRBJ2-1; TCRdb's D call of TRBD2 is untestable without DNA. Germline CDR1 and CDR2: MRHNA and SNTAGT. The CDR3 extends over 16 amino acids. Here the CDR3 reads CASSPRTSGRANEQFF.

The chain uses TRBV20-1 and TRBJ2-5. The germline gives CDR1 DFQATT, CDR2 SNEGSKA (reference sequence). The CDR3 is 14 amino acids. The CDR3 region is CSATKTGSEETQYF.

The rearrangement joins TRBV19 to TRBJ2-2; as DNA is missing, the TRBD1 call by TCRdb cannot be tested. Germline values: CDR1 LNHDA, CDR2 SQIVND (reference sequence). There are 16 residues in the CDR3. CDR3 residues: CASSPRTGGFTGELFF. The complete variable domain, with remaining parts taken from reference TRBV19 and TRBJ2-2, reads DGGITQSPKYLFRKEGQNVTLSCEQNLNHDAMYWYRQDPGQGLRLIYYSQIVNDFQKGDIAEGYSVSREKKESFPLTVTSAQKNPTAFYLCASSPRTGGFTGELFFGEGSRLTVL.

The V gene is TRBV4-1, the J gene TRBJ2-1; TCRdb designates TRBD2, a call that cannot be tested without DNA. In germline, CDR1 is MGHRA, CDR2 YSYEKL. The CDR3 is made up of 16 amino acids. The CDR3 sequence is CASSQGGLAGGREQFF.

The chain uses TRBV20-1 and TRBJ2-1; the TRBD2 assignment by TCRdb is unverifiable without DNA. Germline values: CDR1 DFQATT, CDR2 SNEGSKA (reference sequence). The CDR3 is 13 amino acids. This CDR3 reads CSARAQRYNEQFF.

This chain connects TRBV6-5 to TRBJ1-5; TCRdb's D call of TRBD1 is untestable without DNA. The CDR3 extends over 14 amino acids. Per germline, CDR1 MNHEY and CDR2 SVGAGI. CDR3 in amino acids: CASSRHGGGQPQHF.

The rearrangement joins TRBV4-3 to TRBJ1-1. CDR1 is LGHNA, CDR2 YSLEER, per germline. The CDR3 loop spans 12 amino acids. CDR3 in amino acids: CASSRGPSEAFF.

The J gene is TRBJ2-3, the V gene TRBV28; as DNA is missing, the TRBD1 call by TCRdb cannot be tested. Germline CDR1 and CDR2: MDHEN and SYDVKM. This CDR3 is built from 16 residues. CDR3 amino acids: CASSLNRGPSTDTQYF.

The V and J genes are TRBV20-1 and TRBJ2-1; TCRdb's D call, TRBD1, is unchecked because there is no DNA. CDR1 DFQATT and CDR2 SNEGSKA come from the germline V gene (reference sequence). The CDR3 extends over 14 amino acids. The CDR3 sequence: CSARGTGAINEQFF.

The chain has TRBV7-9 and TRBJ2-5; the D call from TCRdb, TRBD2, cannot be confirmed without DNA. CDR1 is SEHNR and CDR2 is FQNEAQ in the germline V gene (reference sequence). This CDR3 contains 15 residues. Here the CDR3 reads CASSLGTSGRETQYF.

V usage is TRBV20-1 and J usage is TRBJ2-3. This CDR3 is built from 12 residues. Germline V CDR1 and CDR2: DFQATT, SNEGSKA (reference sequence). CDR3 in amino acids: CSAALFSDTQYF.

The chain employs TRBV6-5 and TRBJ2-5; TCRdb picks TRBD2, but there is no DNA to check that call. The germline gives CDR1 MNHEY, CDR2 SVGAGI. The CDR3 consists of 19 residues. The CDR3 spells CASSYEGLAGGGVGETQYF.